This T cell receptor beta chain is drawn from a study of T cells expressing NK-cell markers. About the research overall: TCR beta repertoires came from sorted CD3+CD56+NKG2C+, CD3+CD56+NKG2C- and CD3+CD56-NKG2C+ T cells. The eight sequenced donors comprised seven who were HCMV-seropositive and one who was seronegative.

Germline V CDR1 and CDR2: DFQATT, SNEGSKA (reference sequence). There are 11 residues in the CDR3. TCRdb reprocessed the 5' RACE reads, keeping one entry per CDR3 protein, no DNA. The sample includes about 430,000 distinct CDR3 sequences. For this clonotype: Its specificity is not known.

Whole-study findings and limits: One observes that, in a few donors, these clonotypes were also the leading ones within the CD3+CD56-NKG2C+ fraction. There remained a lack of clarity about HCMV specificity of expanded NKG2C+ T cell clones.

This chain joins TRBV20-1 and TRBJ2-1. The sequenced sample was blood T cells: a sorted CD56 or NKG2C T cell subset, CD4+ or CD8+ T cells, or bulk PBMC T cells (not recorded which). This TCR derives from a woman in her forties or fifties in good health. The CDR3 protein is CSARRDLEQFF.